A selection of T cell receptor beta chains follows, all from one sample in a study of blood T cell repertoires in COVID-19. Here immunoSEQ multiplex PCR was the method, and the copy in TCRdb shows in-frame clones only, minus some. The sample lists some 140,000 clones, roughly 85% occurring once. The sequencing input was peripheral blood. The source is a human donor in a cohort sampled during active COVID-19. Both conserved end residues are part of each CDR3. The order of the fields is V gene, J gene, D gene, clone size, CDR3 DNA, CDR3 protein. D genes are given only for firm matches. Clone size is shown for a subset of rows, as once, few, many or a class of expanded clone.

V gene: TRBV7-2
J gene: TRBJ2-3
D gene: TRBD2
clone size: few
CDR3 DNA: TGTGCCAGCAGCTTAGACCCCCTAGCGGCCCTTAGAACAGATACGCAGTATTTT
CDR3 protein: CASSLDPLAALRTDTQYF

V gene: TRBV5-1
J gene: TRBJ1-1
D gene: NA
clone size: NA
CDR3 DNA: TGCGCCAGCAGCTTGTTGGGGGGAACTGAAGCTTTCTTT
CDR3 protein: CASSLLGGTEAFF

V gene: TRBV29-1
J gene: TRBJ1-1
D gene: NA
clone size: NA
CDR3 DNA: TGCAGCGCCCATCGGGGGAACACTGAAGCTTTCTTT
CDR3 protein: CSAHRGNTEAFF

V gene: TRBV7-9
J gene: TRBJ1-1
D gene: NA
clone size: few
CDR3 DNA: TGTGCCAGCAGCTTAGGTGGCGGAGAAGCTTTCTTT
CDR3 protein: CASSLGGGEAFF

V gene: TRBV30
J gene: TRBJ1-6
D gene: NA
clone size: NA
CDR3 DNA: TGTGCCTGGAAGAGGGCTGCGGATTCACCCCTCCACTTT
CDR3 protein: CAWKRAADSPLHF

V gene: TRBV30
J gene: TRBJ2-4
D gene: NA
clone size: NA
CDR3 DNA: TGTGCCTGGAGCCTAGGAGCCAAAAACATTCAGTACTTC
CDR3 protein: CAWSLGAKNIQYF

V gene: TRBV6-1
J gene: TRBJ2-2
D gene: NA
clone size: NA
CDR3 DNA: TGTGCCAGCAGTGAAGGTCGGGGATACACCGGGGAGCTGTTTTTT
CDR3 protein: CASSEGRGYTGELFF

V gene: TRBV3-1/TRBV3-2
J gene: TRBJ2-1
D gene: NA
clone size: NA
CDR3 DNA: TGTGCCAGCAGCCAGGGGACAACCGAGCAGTTCTTC
CDR3 protein: CASSQGTTEQFF

V gene: TRBV6-5
J gene: TRBJ1-2
D gene: NA
clone size: NA
CDR3 DNA: TGTGCCAGCAGTTACTCGAGGCTAGGAGGGTATGGCTACACCTTC
CDR3 protein: CASSYSRLGGYGYTF

V gene: TRBV9
J gene: TRBJ2-1
D gene: TRBD2
clone size: NA
CDR3 DNA: TGTGCCAGCAGCGTAGTTAGCGGGAGCTACAATGAGCAGTTCTTC
CDR3 protein: CASSVVSGSYNEQFF

V gene: TRBV14
J gene: TRBJ2-1
D gene: TRBD2
clone size: NA
CDR3 DNA: TGTGCCAGCAGCCAGGGTACCGGGACTAGTATCAATGAGCAGTTCTTC
CDR3 protein: CASSQGTGTSINEQFF

V gene: TRBV28
J gene: TRBJ1-2
D gene: NA
clone size: NA
CDR3 DNA: TGTGCCAGCAGGGAAGGACAGTCCACTTATGGCTACACCTTC
CDR3 protein: CASREGQSTYGYTF

V gene: TRBV7-8
J gene: TRBJ2-5
D gene: NA
clone size: NA
CDR3 DNA: TGTGCCAGCAGCTCCCCCCCCGGCGGGGACGGGGGAGAGACCCAGTACTTC
CDR3 protein: CASSSPPGGDGGETQYF

V gene: TRBV6-5
J gene: TRBJ1-3
D gene: NA
clone size: NA
CDR3 DNA: TGTGCCAGCAGTTTGCGGGGAACTGGAAACACCATATATTTT
CDR3 protein: CASSLRGTGNTIYF

V gene: TRBV6-2/TRBV6-3
J gene: TRBJ1-1
D gene: TRBD1
clone size: NA
CDR3 DNA: TGTGCCAGCAGCCCAGGGGGCCGTGGGGTCCGGACTGAAGCTTTCTTT
CDR3 protein: CASSPGGRGVRTEAFF

V gene: TRBV5-4
J gene: TRBJ1-3
D gene: TRBD1
clone size: NA
CDR3 DNA: TGTGCCAGCAGCGGTAGGACAGGTTGGCCTGGAAACACCATATATTTT
CDR3 protein: CASSGRTGWPGNTIYF

V gene: TRBV5-1
J gene: TRBJ1-4
D gene: TRBD1
clone size: NA
CDR3 DNA: TGCGCCAGCAGCTTAGGGACAGCCATAAGGAATGAAAAACTGTTTTTT
CDR3 protein: CASSLGTAIRNEKLFF

V gene: TRBV2
J gene: TRBJ1-3
D gene: NA
clone size: NA
CDR3 DNA: TGTGCCAGCAGTTTGGGTACAGGGAATGGAAACACCATATATTTT
CDR3 protein: CASSLGTGNGNTIYF

V gene: TRBV15
J gene: TRBJ1-2
D gene: NA
clone size: NA
CDR3 DNA: TGTGCCACCAGCAGAAGGCCGGGAGGCTATGGCTACACCTTC
CDR3 protein: CATSRRPGGYGYTF

V gene: TRBV7-2
J gene: TRBJ2-3
D gene: NA
clone size: NA
CDR3 DNA: TGTGCCAGCAGCTTAGCTCGGGCAGATACGCAGTATTTT
CDR3 protein: CASSLARADTQYF

V gene: TRBV11-2
J gene: TRBJ2-1
D gene: TRBD2
clone size: NA
CDR3 DNA: TGTGCCAGCGGGGGACTAGCGCCCAACAATGAGCAGTTCTTC
CDR3 protein: CASGGLAPNNEQFF

V gene: TRBV5-1
J gene: TRBJ1-2
D gene: TRBD1
clone size: many
CDR3 DNA: TGCGCCAGCAGCGAGGGGACAGATGGCTACACCTTC
CDR3 protein: CASSEGTDGYTF

V gene: TRBV10-2
J gene: TRBJ2-5
D gene: TRBD2
clone size: NA
CDR3 DNA: TGCGCCAGCAGTGACCGAACTAGCGGGAGAGGGTACCAAGAGACCCAGTACTTC
CDR3 protein: CASSDRTSGRGYQETQYF

V gene: TRBV6-5
J gene: TRBJ1-5
D gene: TRBD1
clone size: NA
CDR3 DNA: TGTGCCAGCAGTCCCGGGACAGGTTACAATCAGCCCCAGCATTTT
CDR3 protein: CASSPGTGYNQPQHF

V gene: TRBV5-1
J gene: TRBJ2-3
D gene: NA
clone size: few
CDR3 DNA: TGCGCCAGCAGCTTGAGGGCAGGGGGCACAGATACGCAGTATTTT
CDR3 protein: CASSLRAGGTDTQYF

V gene: TRBV6-6
J gene: TRBJ2-3
D gene: TRBD1
clone size: NA
CDR3 DNA: TGTGCCAGCAGTCTAAGGACAGGGGGTGAGACAGATACGCAGTATTTT
CDR3 protein: CASSLRTGGETDTQYF

V gene: TRBV7-9
J gene: TRBJ1-1
D gene: TRBD1
clone size: NA
CDR3 DNA: TGTGCCAGCAGGTTACAGGGGGGGAACACTGAAGCTTTCTTT
CDR3 protein: CASRLQGGNTEAFF

V gene: TRBV3-1/TRBV3-2
J gene: TRBJ2-3
D gene: TRBD2
clone size: NA
CDR3 DNA: TGTGCCAGCAGCCAAACGGGGGGGCTTGCAGATACGCAGTATTTT
CDR3 protein: CASSQTGGLADTQYF

V gene: TRBV11-1
J gene: TRBJ1-1
D gene: NA
clone size: NA
CDR3 DNA: TGTGCCAGCAGCCCCCAAAGTTTGATGGCGGTAAACGAAGCTTTCTTT
CDR3 protein: CASSPQSLMAVNEAFF

V gene: TRBV28
J gene: TRBJ2-4
D gene: NA
clone size: NA
CDR3 DNA: TGTGCCAGCAGTGCCAGGTTCTCCATTCAGTACTTC
CDR3 protein: CASSARFSIQYF

V gene: TRBV5-1
J gene: TRBJ2-2
D gene: TRBD2
clone size: NA
CDR3 DNA: TGCGCCAGCAGCCCTCTAGCGGGGGCGAACACCGGGGAGCTGTTTTTT
CDR3 protein: CASSPLAGANTGELFF

V gene: TRBV4-3
J gene: TRBJ2-1
D gene: TRBD2
clone size: NA
CDR3 DNA: TGCGCCAGCAGCCAAGATTCCGGACTAGCGCAGAACAATGAGCAGTTCTTC
CDR3 protein: CASSQDSGLAQNNEQFF

V gene: TRBV19
J gene: TRBJ1-4
D gene: NA
clone size: NA
CDR3 DNA: TGTGCCAGTAGTTCGGGGGGCCCTAATGAAAAACTGTTTTTT
CDR3 protein: CASSSGGPNEKLFF

V gene: TRBV6-2/TRBV6-3
J gene: TRBJ1-2
D gene: NA
clone size: NA
CDR3 DNA: TGTGCCAGCAGCCGGGCGGAGGGGCTCGGCTACACCTTC
CDR3 protein: CASSRAEGLGYTF

V gene: TRBV7-9
J gene: TRBJ1-1
D gene: TRBD1
clone size: NA
CDR3 DNA: TGTGCCAGCACCCATTACAGGGGTTTGGGCAGAACGGAATCTGAAGCTTTCTTT
CDR3 protein: CASTHYRGLGRTESEAFF

V gene: TRBV12-3/TRBV12-4
J gene: TRBJ1-5
D gene: NA
clone size: NA
CDR3 DNA: TGTGCCAGCCTGAGGGGGAGCAATCAGCCCCAGCATTTT
CDR3 protein: CASLRGSNQPQHF

V gene: TRBV7-2
J gene: TRBJ1-1
D gene: NA
clone size: NA
CDR3 DNA: TGTGCCAGCAGCCCTAACATGTTGGCGGGGATGAGGACTGAAGCTTTCTTT
CDR3 protein: CASSPNMLAGMRTEAFF